This T cell receptor (beta chain) was retrieved from a study of neurological immune-mediated disorders. Study outcomes and limitations: HTLV-1-associated myelopathy had the most TCR clonal expansion, and multiple sclerosis had the least, less than healthy controls.

This clonotype was seen repeatedly, ten times or more. The antigen remains unidentified. From 2 million PBMCs stored at -80 C, the unsorted libraries were generated. TCRdb processed the 5' RACE reads anew with MiXCR; each CDR3 protein has one entry. This sample has some 33,000 distinct CDR3 sequences, with roughly 1.6% found just once. The CDR3 runs 15 residues. The V and J ends lost 6 bases and 8 bases, in that order; junction bases with no gene match: 15. Germline CDR1 is DFQATT and CDR2 is SNEGSKA (reference sequence). The sample consisted of PBMCs. This sequence was found in a woman aged 30 to 39 with multiple sclerosis. This sequence joins TRBV20-1 and TRBJ1-2, with 10 positions matching TRBD1. CDR3 coding DNA: TGCAGTGCCACGGACAGGGGGAGTTGGGAGATAGGCTACACCTTC. Translation gives CSATDRGSWEIGYTF.